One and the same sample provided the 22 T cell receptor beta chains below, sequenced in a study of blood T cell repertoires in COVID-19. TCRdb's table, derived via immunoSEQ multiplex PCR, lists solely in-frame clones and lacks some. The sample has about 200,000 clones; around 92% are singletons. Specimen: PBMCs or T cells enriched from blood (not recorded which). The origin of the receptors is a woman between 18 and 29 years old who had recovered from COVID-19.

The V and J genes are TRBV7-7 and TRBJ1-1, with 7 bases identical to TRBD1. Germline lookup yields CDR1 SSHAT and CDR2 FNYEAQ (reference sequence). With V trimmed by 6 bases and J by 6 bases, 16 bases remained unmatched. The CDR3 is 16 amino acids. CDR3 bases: TGTGCCAGCAGGAGAAAACAGGGGCAAAATGAGGCTGAAGCTTTCTTT. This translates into CASRRKQGQNEAEAFF. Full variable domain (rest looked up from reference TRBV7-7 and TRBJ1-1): GAGVSQSPRYKVTKRGQDVTLRCDPISSHATLYWYQQALGQGPEFLTYFNYEAQPDKSGLPSDRFSAERPEGSISTLTIQRTEQRDSAMYRCASRRKQGQNEAEAFFGQGTRLTVV.

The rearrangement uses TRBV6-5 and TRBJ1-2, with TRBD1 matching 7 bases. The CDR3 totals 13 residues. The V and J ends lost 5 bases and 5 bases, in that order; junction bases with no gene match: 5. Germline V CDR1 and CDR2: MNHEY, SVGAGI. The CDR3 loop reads CASSKTGTYGYTF. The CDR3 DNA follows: TGTGCCAGCAGTAAGACAGGGACGTATGGCTACACCTTC.

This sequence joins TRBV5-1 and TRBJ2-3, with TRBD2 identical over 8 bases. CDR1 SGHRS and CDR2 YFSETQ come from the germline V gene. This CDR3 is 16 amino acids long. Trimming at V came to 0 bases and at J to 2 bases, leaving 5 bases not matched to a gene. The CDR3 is CASSLASGGVTDTQYF. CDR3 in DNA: TGCGCCAGCAGCTTGGCCAGCGGGGGAGTCACAGATACGCAGTATTTT. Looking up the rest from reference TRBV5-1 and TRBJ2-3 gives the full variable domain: KAGVTQTPRYLIKTRGQQVTLSCSPISGHRSVSWYQQTPGQGLQFLFEYFSETQRNKGNFPGRFSGRQFSNSRSEMNVSTLELGDSALYLCASSLASGGVTDTQYFGPGTRLTVL.

The CDR3 reads CASSYDSVIEAFF. CDR3 bases: TGTGCCAGCAGTTACGACAGTGTGATTGAAGCTTTCTTT. The genes are TRBV6-2 or TRBV6-3 and TRBJ1-1, with a tentative D call TRBD1 (5 bases). The CDR3 consists of 13 residues. Between the trimmed V and J ends, which lost 2 bases and 7 bases, there was a span of 11 bases. CDR1 is MNHEY and CDR2 is SVGEGT in the germline V gene.

CDR3 in amino acids: CASSSFSSPNSPLHF. The CDR3 coding sequence is TGTGCCAGCAGTTCATTCAGTTCCCCTAATTCACCCCTCCACTTT. This rearrangement joins TRBV28 to TRBJ1-6; D is undetermined. V was cut by 4 bases and J by 6 bases, with 13 bases left in between. CDR1 MDHEN and CDR2 SYDVKM come from the germline V gene. This CDR3 is 15 amino acids long.

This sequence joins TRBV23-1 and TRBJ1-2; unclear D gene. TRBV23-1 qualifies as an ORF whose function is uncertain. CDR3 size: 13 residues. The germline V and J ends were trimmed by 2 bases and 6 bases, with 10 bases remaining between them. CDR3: CASSQNIRNGYTF. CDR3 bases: TGCGCCAGCAGTCAAAACATTCGAAATGGCTACACCTTC.

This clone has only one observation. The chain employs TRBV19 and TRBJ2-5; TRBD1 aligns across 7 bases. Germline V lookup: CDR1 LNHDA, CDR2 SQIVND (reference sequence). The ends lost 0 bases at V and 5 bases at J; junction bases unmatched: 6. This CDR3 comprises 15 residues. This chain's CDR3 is CASSIDLDRVETQYF. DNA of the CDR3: TGTGCCAGTAGTATAGATCTCGACAGGGTGGAGACCCAGTACTTC. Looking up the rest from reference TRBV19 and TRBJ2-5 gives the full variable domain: DGGITQSPKYLFRKEGQNVTLSCEQNLNHDAMYWYRQDPGQGLRLIYYSQIVNDFQKGDIAEGYSVSREKKESFPLTVTSAQKNPTAFYLCASSIDLDRVETQYFGPGTRLLVL.

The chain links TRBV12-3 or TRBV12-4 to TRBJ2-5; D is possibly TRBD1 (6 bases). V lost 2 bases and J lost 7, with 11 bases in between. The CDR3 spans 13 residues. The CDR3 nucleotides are TGTGCCAGCAGTTTACAGGGGTTAAGGACCCAGTACTTC. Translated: CASSLQGLRTQYF.

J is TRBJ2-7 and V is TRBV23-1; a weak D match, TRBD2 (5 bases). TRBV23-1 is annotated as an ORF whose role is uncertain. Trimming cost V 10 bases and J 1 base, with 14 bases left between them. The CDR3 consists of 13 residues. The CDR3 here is CATLLRGSYEQYF. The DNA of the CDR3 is TGCGCCACCTTATTGAGAGGGTCCTACGAGCAGTACTTC.

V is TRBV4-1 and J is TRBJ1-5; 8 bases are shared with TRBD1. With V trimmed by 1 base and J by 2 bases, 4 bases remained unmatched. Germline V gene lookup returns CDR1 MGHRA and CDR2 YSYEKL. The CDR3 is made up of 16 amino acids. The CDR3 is CASSQAGGRGNQPQHF. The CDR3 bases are TGCGCCAGCAGCCAAGCAGGGGGCCGAGGCAATCAGCCCCAGCATTTT.

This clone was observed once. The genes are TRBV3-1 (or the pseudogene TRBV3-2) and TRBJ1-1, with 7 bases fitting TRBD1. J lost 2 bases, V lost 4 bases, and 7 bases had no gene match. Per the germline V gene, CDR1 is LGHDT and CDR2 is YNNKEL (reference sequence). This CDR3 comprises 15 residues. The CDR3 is CASSPGQIVNTEAFF. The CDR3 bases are TGTGCCAGCAGCCCGGGACAGATAGTTAACACTGAAGCTTTCTTT.

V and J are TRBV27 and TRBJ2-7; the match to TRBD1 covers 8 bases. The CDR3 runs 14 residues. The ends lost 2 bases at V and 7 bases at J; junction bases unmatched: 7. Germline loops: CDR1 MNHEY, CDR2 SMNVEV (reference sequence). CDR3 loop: CASSLIWTGTEQYF. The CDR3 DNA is TGTGCCAGCAGTTTAATCTGGACAGGGACTGAGCAGTACTTC.

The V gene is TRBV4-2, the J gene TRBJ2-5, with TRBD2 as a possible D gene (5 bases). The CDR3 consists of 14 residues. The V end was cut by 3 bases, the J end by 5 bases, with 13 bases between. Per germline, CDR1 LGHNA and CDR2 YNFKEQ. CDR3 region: CASSQVLAVETQYF. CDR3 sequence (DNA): TGTGCCAGCAGCCAGGTGCTAGCAGTGGAGACCCAGTACTTC.

The chain's CDR3 is CASSLGQGYDSPLHF. In DNA, the CDR3 is TGCGCCAGCAGCTTGGGTCAGGGTTATGATTCACCCCTCCACTTT. The chain is built from TRBV5-1 and TRBJ1-6, with D possibly TRBD1 on 5 matching bases. V lost 0 bases, J lost 8 bases, and 12 bases lay in between. Germline CDR1 is SGHRS and CDR2 is YFSETQ. This CDR3 region has 15 residues.

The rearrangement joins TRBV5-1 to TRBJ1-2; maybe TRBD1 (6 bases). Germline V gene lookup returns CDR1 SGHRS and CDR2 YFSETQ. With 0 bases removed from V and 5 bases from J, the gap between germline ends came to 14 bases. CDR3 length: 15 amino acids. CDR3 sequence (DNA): TGCGCCAGCAGCTTGGATGTACAGGGCCCGTATGGCTACACCTTC. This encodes CASSLDVQGPYGYTF.

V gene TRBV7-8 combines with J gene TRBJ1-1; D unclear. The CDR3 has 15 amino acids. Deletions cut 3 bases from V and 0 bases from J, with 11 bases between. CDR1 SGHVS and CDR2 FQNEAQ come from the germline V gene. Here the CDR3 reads CASSFMTGMNTEAFF. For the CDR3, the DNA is TGTGCCAGCAGCTTCATGACGGGAATGAACACTGAAGCTTTCTTT.

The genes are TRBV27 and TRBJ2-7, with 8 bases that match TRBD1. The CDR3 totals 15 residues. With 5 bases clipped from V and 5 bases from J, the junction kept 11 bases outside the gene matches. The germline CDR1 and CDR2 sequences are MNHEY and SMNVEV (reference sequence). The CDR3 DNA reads TGTGCCAGCAGTACGACAGGGGCTATTGTCCACGAGCAGTACTTC. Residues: CASSTTGAIVHEQYF.

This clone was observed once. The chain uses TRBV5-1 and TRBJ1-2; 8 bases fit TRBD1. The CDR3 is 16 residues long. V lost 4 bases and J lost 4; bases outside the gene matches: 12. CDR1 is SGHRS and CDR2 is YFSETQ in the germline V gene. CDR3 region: CASSGGVQGGGYGYTF. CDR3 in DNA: TGCGCCAGCAGCGGAGGGGTACAGGGGGGAGGCTATGGCTACACCTTC.

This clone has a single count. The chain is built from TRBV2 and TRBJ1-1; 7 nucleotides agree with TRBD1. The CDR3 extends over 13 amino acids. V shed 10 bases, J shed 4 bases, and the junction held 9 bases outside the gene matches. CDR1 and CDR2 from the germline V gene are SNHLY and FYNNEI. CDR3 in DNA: TGTGCCACTCAACAACAGGGGTCCACTGAAGCTTTCTTT. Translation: CATQQQGSTEAFF.

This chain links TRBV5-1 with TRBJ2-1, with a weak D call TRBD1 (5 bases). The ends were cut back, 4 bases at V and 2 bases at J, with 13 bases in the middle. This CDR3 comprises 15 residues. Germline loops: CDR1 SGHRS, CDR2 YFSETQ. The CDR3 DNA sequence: TGCGCCAGCAGCCCCCAGGGTCTCCCCTACAATGAGCAGTTCTTC. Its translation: CASSPQGLPYNEQFF.

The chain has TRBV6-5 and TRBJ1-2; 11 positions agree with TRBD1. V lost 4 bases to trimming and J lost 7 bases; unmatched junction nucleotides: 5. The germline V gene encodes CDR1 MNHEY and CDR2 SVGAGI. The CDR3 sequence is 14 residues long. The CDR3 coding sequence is TGTGCCAGCAGTTCGGACAGGGGGCGCGGTGGCTACACCTTC. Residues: CASSSDRGRGGYTF.

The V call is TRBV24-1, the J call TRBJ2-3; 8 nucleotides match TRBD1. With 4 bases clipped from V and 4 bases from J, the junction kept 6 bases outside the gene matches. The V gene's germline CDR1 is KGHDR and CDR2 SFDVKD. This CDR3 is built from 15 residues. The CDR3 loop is CATSDSSDRADTQYF. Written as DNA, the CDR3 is TGTGCCACCAGTGACTCCTCGGACAGGGCAGATACGCAGTATTTT.